These 19 T cell receptor beta chains originate from one sample sequenced in a study of T cells in women clearing cervical HPV infection. Clones were read by immunoSEQ multiplex PCR, and TCRdb kept only the in-frame ones, dropping some. The record lists 25,000 to 30,000 clones, of which the ten most abundant hold 11%. Sequenced input: blood buffy coat. The receptors shown here come from a woman between 18 and 70 years old with a cervical HPV16 infection that either progressed to CIN3+ or cleared (not recorded which).

On this clone itself: The read falls 3 residues short of the CDR3 end, and the missing part is taken from the germline J gene. The chain links TRBV7-9 to TRBJ1-5; TRBD1 is a possible D gene (6 bases). The CDR3 consists of 15 residues. Germline values: CDR1 SEHNR, CDR2 FQNEAQ (reference sequence). V was clipped by 3 bases and J by 7 bases, with 16 bases between them. CDR3 sequence: CASSFGTQVRQPQHF. CDR3 DNA (partial): TGTGCCAGCAGCTTCGGGACACAGGTTCGACAGCCC.

As to this clone: The read terminates 3 residues ahead of where the CDR3 ends, so the germline J gene completes it. The J gene is TRBJ2-6, the V gene TRBV18, with D possibly TRBD1 on 5 matching bases. Germline values: CDR1 KGHSH, CDR2 LQKENI. The CDR3 length is 16 residues. V dropped 3 bases and J dropped 0 bases, with 9 bases sitting between them. Partial CDR3 DNA: TGTGCCAGCTCACCCCCCCAGGGCTCTGGGGCCAACGTC. Protein: CASSPPQGSGANV. The full CDR3 protein is CASSPPQGSGANVLTF.

Regarding this clone: The read terminates 3 residues before the CDR3 end, so the remaining end is supplied by the germline J gene. The rearrangement joins TRBV5-8 to TRBJ2-3; D might be TRBD1 (6 bases). This CDR3 region has 15 residues. The germline V gene has CDR1 SGHTS and CDR2 YDEGEE. The chain's CDR3 is CASSPGQQGRETQYF. CDR3 bases read: TGTGCCAGCAGCCCAGGACAACAGGGACGTGAGACG.

On this clone: From the germline J gene comes the end of the CDR3, since the read stops 3 residues before it. The chain employs TRBV5-1 and TRBJ2-1; 7 positions agree with TRBD2. Per germline, CDR1 SGHRS and CDR2 YFSETQ. The CDR3 totals 17 residues. Trimming cost V 0 bases and J 7 bases; bases outside gene matches: 13. The CDR3 loop reads CASSLVPTAGASNEQFF. The sequenced CDR3 bases are TGCGCCAGCAGCTTGGTCCCCACCGCGGGAGCTTCAAATGAG.

CDR3 sequence reads: CSALTPAKNIQYF. The part of the CDR3 DNA that was read is TGCAGTGCTTTGACACCAGCCAAAAACATT. The V call is TRBV20-1, the J call TRBJ2-4; D remains unclear. The read stops 3 residues short of the end of the CDR3; the missing end is completed from the germline J gene. Trimming left V 5 bases short and J 0 bases short, with 8 bases between. The CDR3 loop spans 13 amino acids. CDR1 and CDR2 (germline): DFQATT, SNEGSKA (reference sequence).

As regards this clone: The sequenced fragment ends 3 residues before the CDR3 boundary, so the rest is inferred from the germline J gene. The chain uses TRBV19 and TRBJ1-2, with 7 bases fitting TRBD1. The germline gives CDR1 LNHDA, CDR2 SQIVND (reference sequence). Trimming cost V 0 bases and J 5 bases; bases outside gene matches: 6. The length of the CDR3 is 15 residues. CDR3 bases read: TGTGCCAGTAGTATAGATCGGGACAGCTTATATGGC. Translating gives CASSIDRDSLYG. The entire CDR3 sequence reads CASSIDRDSLYGYTF.

The CDR3 DNA, read in part, is TGCAGTGCTAGAATTCTAGCGGGAGGCTCCTACAATGAG. It yields the protein CSARILAGGSYNE. In full, the CDR3 is CSARILAGGSYNEQFF. This chain uses TRBV20-1 with TRBJ2-1; TRBD2 matches at 11 bases. With the read ending 3 residues before the CDR3 end, the germline J gene is used to fill in that end. CDR3 length: 16 residues. The ends lost 2 bases at V and 0 bases at J; junction bases unmatched: 3. Per germline, CDR1 DFQATT and CDR2 SNEGSKA (reference sequence).

In the case of this clone: Sequence at one end of the junction differs from germline and may be a read error. The read halts 3 residues ahead of the CDR3 end, with the missing end drawn from the germline J gene. Other DNA sequences from this sample encode an identical CDR3 as well. The chain employs TRBV7-6 and TRBJ1-3; 8 nucleotides match TRBD1. Germline CDR1 and CDR2: SGHVS and FNYEAQ. The CDR3 spans 15 residues. CDR3 loop: CASSLNGQGQNTIYF. The sequenced CDR3 bases are TGTGCCAGCAGCTTAAACGGACAGGGTCAAAACACT.

For this clone: The CDR3 end lies 3 residues beyond the end of the read and is filled in from the germline J gene. This chain uses TRBV7-6 with TRBJ2-3, with D perhaps matching TRBD2 (6 bases). From germline, CDR1 is SGHVS and CDR2 FNYEAQ. Trimming removed 0 bases at V and 2 bases at J, with 12 bases between. The CDR3 is made up of 16 amino acids. The CDR3 DNA, read in part, is TGTGCCAGCAGCTTAGCGCCAGGAGGGTTCACAGATACG. Translating gives CASSLAPGGFTDT. The full CDR3 is CASSLAPGGFTDTQYF.

On this clone itself: The missing CDR3 end, 3 residues past where the read stops, is filled in from the germline J gene. This rearrangement joins TRBV7-8 to TRBJ1-5; TRBD1 matches 7 bases. This CDR3 spans 15 amino acids. With V trimmed by 5 bases and J by 7 bases, 11 bases remained unmatched. CDR1 and CDR2 from the germline V gene are SGHVS and FQNEAQ. The part of the CDR3 DNA that was read is TGTGCCAGCAGCCCCAATAACGACAGGGCACAGCCC. This encodes CASSPNNDRAQP. The entire CDR3 protein reads CASSPNNDRAQPQHF. Drawing the rest from reference TRBV7-8 and TRBJ1-5, the complete variable domain is GAGVSQSPRYKVAKRGQDVALRCDPISGHVSLFWYQQALGQGPEFLTYFQNEAQLDKSGLPSDRFFAERPEGSVSTLKIQRTQQEDSAVYLCASSPNNDRAQPQHFGDGTRLSIL.

As to this clone: The observed sequence ends 3 residues before the CDR3 terminus, with the missing tail filled in from the germline J gene. V and J are TRBV18 and TRBJ2-7; 7 bases align to TRBD1. The germline gives CDR1 KGHSH, CDR2 LQKENI. CDR3 length: 13 amino acids. V gave up 2 bases and J gave up 2 bases; unmatched junction bases: 0. CDR3 DNA (partial): TGTGCCAGCTCACCAGGGACAGCCTACGAG. Encoded protein: CASSPGTAYE. The complete CDR3 sequence is CASSPGTAYEQYF. Together with reference TRBV18 and TRBJ2-7, the CDR3 gives the full variable domain: NAGVMQNPRHLVRRRGQEARLRCSPMKGHSHVYWYRQLPEEGLKFMVYLQKENIIDESGMPKERFSAEFPKEGPSILRIQQVVRGDSAAYFCASSPGTAYEQYFGPGTRLTVT.

As for this clone: The CDR3 end lies 3 residues beyond the end of the read and is filled in from the germline J gene. The genes are TRBV7-3 and TRBJ2-3, with 7 bases fitting TRBD2. CDR3 length: 15 residues. Looked up from germline, CDR1 is SGHTA and CDR2 is FQGTGA. V lost 1 base to trimming and J lost 1 base; unmatched junction nucleotides: 2. Incomplete CDR3 DNA: TGTGCCAGCAGCTTAAGCAGCGGGGGCACAGATACG. It encodes CASSLSSGGTDT. The entire CDR3 is CASSLSSGGTDTQYF. Filled out from reference TRBV7-3 and TRBJ2-3, the complete variable domain reads GAGVSQTPSNKVTEKGKYVELRCDPISGHTALYWYRQSLGQGPEFLIYFQGTGAADDSGLPNDRFFAVRPEGSVSTLKIQRTERGDSAVYLCASSLSSGGTDTQYFGPGTRLTVL.

A word on this clone: The CDR3 end lies 3 residues beyond the end of the read and is filled in from the germline J gene. V is TRBV2 and J is TRBJ2-3; TRBD2 agrees at 7 bases. J gave up 2 bases and V 8 bases, and 7 bases lay outside the gene matches. The CDR3 is made up of 14 amino acids. CDR1 is SNHLY, CDR2 FYNNEI, per germline. The CDR3 here is CASVERGITDTQYF. The sequenced part of the CDR3 DNA is TGTGCCAGCGTAGAGCGGGGCATCACAGATACG.

To note about this clone: The CDR3 end is not reached by the read, which stops 3 residues before it; the germline J gene fills it in. This chain connects TRBV29-1 to TRBJ2-7; 7 nucleotides match TRBD2. Unmatched junction bases numbered 6, after V lost 7 bases and J lost 6 bases. The CDR3 totals 11 residues. CDR1 is SQVTM and CDR2 is ANQGSEA in the germline V gene. CDR3 bases read: TGCAGCGCGGGGGGAGCGGTCGAG. Translating gives CSAGGAVE. The entire CDR3 protein is CSAGGAVEQYF.

Turning to this clone: The read terminates 3 residues before the CDR3 end, so the remaining end is supplied by the germline J gene. This sequence joins TRBV18 and TRBJ2-7, with 9 bases identical to TRBD1. The germline V gene has CDR1 KGHSH and CDR2 LQKENI. CDR3 size: 14 residues. V lost 5 bases and J lost 5; bases outside the gene matches: 7. The CDR3 spells CASSSGTGIHEQYF. The DNA read from the CDR3 is TGTGCCAGCTCAAGCGGGACAGGGATCCACGAG.

Remarks on this clone: A junction boundary mismatches the germline segment, possibly from a read error. The read stops 3 residues short of the end of the CDR3; the missing end is completed from the germline J gene. This chain connects TRBV12-5 to TRBJ2-5, with D tentatively TRBD1 (6 bases). This CDR3 has 14 residues. Germline CDR1 is LGHNT and CDR2 is FRNRAP. CDR3 protein: CANGKDSRIETQYF. Partial CDR3 DNA: TGTGCTAATGGTAAGGACAGCAGAATAGAGACC.

Points on this clone: Read sequence stops 3 residues before the CDR3 end, and the germline J gene provides the missing end. The chain has TRBV29-1 and TRBJ1-1, with 10 bases aligning to TRBD1. With 4 bases clipped from V and 4 bases from J, the junction kept 9 bases outside the gene matches. CDR1 and CDR2 from the germline V gene are SQVTM and ANQGSEA. This CDR3 has 15 amino acids. The CDR3 bases that were read are TGCAGCGTTGTTAGACAGGGGGCGATACTCACTGAA. Translation: CSVVRQGAILTE. The whole CDR3 protein reads CSVVRQGAILTEAFF.

As to this clone: The read finishes 3 residues shy of the CDR3 end, and the germline J gene is used to complete it. The rearrangement joins TRBV6-2 or TRBV6-3 to TRBJ2-3, with 11 bases aligning to TRBD2. Germline CDR1 MNHEY, CDR2 SVGEGT. The CDR3 covers 15 residues. Partial CDR3 DNA: TGTGCCAGCAGTTACCTTAGCGGGAGGGTAAAGACG. Its translation is CASSYLSGRVKT. The full CDR3 reads CASSYLSGRVKTQYF.

A note on this clone: With the read ending 3 residues before the CDR3 end, the germline J gene is used to fill in that end. J is TRBJ2-3 and V is TRBV6-2 or TRBV6-3, with D possibly TRBD1 on 6 matching bases. CDR3 length: 13 amino acids. CDR1 MNHEY and CDR2 SVGEGT come from the germline V gene. Trimming removed 6 bases from V and 6 bases from J, with 13 bases in between. CDR3 loop: CASSSPDRDTQYF. Partial CDR3 DNA: TGTGCCAGCAGCTCCCCCGACAGGGATACG.